Below, 25 T cell receptor beta chains from the same sample are listed, as sequenced in a study of T-cell reconstitution after alpha-beta-depleted transplantation in children. Unique molecular identifiers featured in how the TCRbeta library was prepared. A single record per CDR3 protein comes from TCRdb applying MiXCR to the PCR reads. Of 200,000 to 250,000 distinct CDR3 sequences listed, about 11% are singletons. The sequences come from PBMCs from the stem cell graft donor, collected from the stem cell graft. The receptors were sampled from a human donor who donated a stem cell graft to a child with acute lymphoblastic leukemia.

There are many counts of this clonotype. The rearrangement uses TRBV28 and TRBJ2-7, with 8 bases lining up with TRBD2. From germline, CDR1 is MDHEN and CDR2 SYDVKM. The CDR3 has 15 amino acids. V dropped 5 bases and J dropped 2; count of bases not matched to a gene: 8. CDR3 sequence reads: CASSAGGPPAYEQYF. The CDR3 DNA follows: TGTGCCAGCAGTGCGGGAGGCCCTCCTGCCTACGAGCAGTACTTC.

This clonotype was detected many times. The chain is built from TRBV29-1 and TRBJ2-3, with 10 bases matching TRBD2. Germline V lookup: CDR1 SQVTM, CDR2 ANQGSEA. The J segment lost 5 bases and the V segment lost 7 bases, leaving 6 bases of the junction unmatched. The CDR3 is 13 residues long. The CDR3 DNA sequence: TGCAGCGGGAGCGGGGGGGCGAGAGATACGCAGTATTTT. This gives the protein CSGSGGARDTQYF.

This clonotype occurred many times. V usage is TRBV9 and J usage is TRBJ2-1, with 10 nucleotides matching TRBD2. Germline V gene sequence: CDR1 SGDLS, CDR2 YYNGEE. V lost 0 bases, J lost 0 bases, and 12 bases stayed unmatched. CDR3 length: 20 amino acids. CDR3 nucleotide sequence: TGTGCCAGCAGCGTAGGGGACGGTAGCGGGAGGTATAGCTCCTACAATGAGCAGTTCTTC. It yields the protein CASSVGDGSGRYSSYNEQFF.

There are many counts of this clonotype. This chain links TRBV25-1 with TRBJ2-7, with D possibly matching TRBD2 (6 bases). Germline assignment: CDR1 MGHDK and CDR2 SYGVNS. The CDR3 is made up of 14 amino acids. Trimming took off 3 bases at V and 1 base at J, with 10 bases between the two ends. The CDR3 is CASSDHGLSYEQYF. In nucleotides, the CDR3 is TGTGCCAGCAGTGATCATGGACTATCCTACGAGCAGTACTTC.

This clonotype was detected ten times or more. An end of the junction does not agree with germline; a read error may underlie this. The chain has TRBV29-1 and TRBJ1-2, with D hard to call. The CDR3 sequence is 11 residues long. CDR1 and CDR2 (germline): SQVTM, ANQGSEA. CDR3 nucleotide sequence: TGCAGCGTGGAAGACCTGTATGGCTACACCTTC. Its translation: CSVEDLYGYTF.

This clonotype has a count of ten or more. V gene TRBV15 combines with J gene TRBJ2-7; D unclear. Germline CDR1 LNHNV, CDR2 YYDKDF (reference sequence). V lost 0 bases to trimming and J lost 2 bases, with 8 bases between them. This CDR3 region has 14 residues. The CDR3 protein is CATSRDPVAYEQYF. The CDR3 DNA sequence: TGTGCCACCAGCAGAGATCCCGTCGCCTACGAGCAGTACTTC.

This clonotype was seen at least ten times. The J gene is TRBJ2-5, the V gene TRBV20-1, with 12 bases lining up with TRBD2. The CDR3 is made up of 15 amino acids. With 5 bases clipped from V and 2 bases from J, the junction kept 6 bases outside the gene matches. Germline V lookup: CDR1 DFQATT, CDR2 SNEGSKA (reference sequence). DNA of the CDR3: TGCAGTGCTCGAAGACTAGCGGGGGATCAAGAGACCCAGTACTTC. Its translation: CSARRLAGDQETQYF.

On this clonotype: A read error is possible here, since a much larger clone lies one base away. The chain couples TRBV7-2 to TRBJ2-1; D is ambiguous. The CDR3 has 12 residues. The germline CDR1 and CDR2 sequences are SGHTA and FQGNSA. The CDR3 coding sequence is TGTGCCGGCAGCTTAAGGCACAATGAGCAGTTCTTC. Protein sequence: CAGSLRHNEQFF.

Only a few counts were recorded for this clonotype. The V gene is TRBV30, the J gene TRBJ2-5; maybe TRBD2 (7 bases). The germline V gene encodes CDR1 GTSNPN and CDR2 SVGIG (reference sequence). V was cut by 0 bases and J by 5 bases, with 16 bases left in between. CDR3 length: 15 amino acids. The CDR3 nucleotides read TGTGCCTGGAGTGTACGAACAGGGAGGGGGGAGACCCAGTACTTC. It yields the protein CAWSVRTGRGETQYF.

V and J are TRBV6-2 or TRBV6-3 and TRBJ2-7; 10 positions agree with TRBD2. V lost 7 bases to trimming and J lost 6 bases; unmatched junction nucleotides: 6. CDR3 size: 13 residues. Germline-derived CDR1 and CDR2 are MNHEY and SVGEGT. Here the CDR3 reads CASTQIAGGEQYF. DNA for the CDR3: TGTGCCAGCACCCAGATAGCGGGAGGCGAGCAGTACTTC.

V is TRBV4-3 and J is TRBJ1-5; D gene ambiguous. The V gene lost 3 bases and the J gene lost 3 bases, with 12 bases spanning the gap. This CDR3 region has 15 residues. The germline gives CDR1 LGHNA, CDR2 YSLEER. The CDR3 sequence is CASSQSGRNNQPQHF. CDR3 DNA sequence: TGCGCCAGCAGCCAGTCTGGGAGGAACAATCAGCCCCAGCATTTT.

This clonotype occurred many times. The genes are TRBV27 and TRBJ1-2; perhaps TRBD1 as D (6 bases). Germline V lookup: CDR1 MNHEY, CDR2 SMNVEV (reference sequence). The CDR3 has 13 amino acids. Trimming removed 10 bases at V and 2 bases at J, with 14 bases between. CDR3 amino acids: CATTKGGNYGYTF. The CDR3 DNA reads TGTGCCACCACTAAGGGGGGCAACTATGGCTACACCTTC.

This clonotype was seen repeatedly, ten times or more. The V and J genes are TRBV7-2 and TRBJ2-4, with 8 nucleotides matching TRBD1. The V and J ends lost 5 bases and 0 bases, in that order; junction bases with no gene match: 3. Germline CDR1 reads SGHTA; CDR2 reads FQGNSA. The CDR3 consists of 15 residues. DNA for the CDR3: TGTGCCAGCAGCCAGGGGGCGGTAGCCAAAAACATTCAGTACTTC. This sequence encodes CASSQGAVAKNIQYF.

This clonotype appeared many times. This chain links TRBV12-3 or TRBV12-4 with TRBJ2-7; 9 nucleotides agree with TRBD2. The CDR3 spans 17 residues. The ends lost 6 bases at V and 5 bases at J; junction bases unmatched: 17. CDR3 nucleotides: TGTGCCAGCAGCACGGGGCTAACTAGCGGGCCCAGGGACGAGCAGTACTTC. Residues: CASSTGLTSGPRDEQYF.

This clonotype was recorded at least ten times. V and J are TRBV20-1 and TRBJ1-2; maybe TRBD1 (5 bases). The CDR3 is 12 amino acids. V gave up 3 bases and J gave up 6 bases, with 11 bases separating them. Germline CDR1 is DFQATT and CDR2 is SNEGSKA (reference sequence). CDR3 amino acids: CSASNPTDGYTF. In DNA form, the CDR3 reads TGCAGTGCTAGCAACCCGACAGATGGCTACACCTTC.

CDR3 nucleotides: TGTGCCAGCAGTTTAGTAGCAGGGATTAACTATGGCTACACCTTC. It codes for CASSLVAGINYGYTF. J is TRBJ1-2 and V is TRBV12-3 or TRBV12-4, with TRBD1 as a possible D gene (5 bases). Trimming stripped 1 base from V and 1 base from J, with 10 bases between. The CDR3 is 15 residues long.

Ten or more counts support this clonotype. The rearrangement links TRBV6-1 to TRBJ1-6, with D possibly matching TRBD1 (6 bases). This CDR3 contains 14 residues. Trimming removed 8 bases at V and 0 bases at J, with 8 bases between. Per the germline V gene, CDR1 is MNHNS and CDR2 is SASEGT. CDR3 DNA: TGTGCCAGCGGGGGCAGCTCCTATAATTCACCCCTCCACTTT. Its translation: CASGGSSYNSPLHF.

This clonotype was seen repeatedly, ten times or more. This rearrangement joins TRBV12-3 or TRBV12-4 to TRBJ2-5; D remains unclear. V was cut by 7 bases and J by 0 bases, with 15 bases left in between. The CDR3 consists of 15 residues. The CDR3 reads CASNRQVVNQETQYF. CDR3 coding DNA: TGTGCCAGCAACCGTCAGGTAGTCAACCAAGAGACCCAGTACTTC.

Comment on this clonotype: This may be a read error, as it is one base from a much larger clone. The chain recombines TRBV29-1 with TRBJ1-1, with D perhaps matching TRBD1 (6 bases). CDR1 and CDR2 (germline): SQVTM, ANQGSEA. The V gene lost 7 bases and the J gene lost 10 bases, with 16 bases spanning the gap. The CDR3 consists of 11 residues. CDR3 sequence reads: CSAQTGHAAFF. The CDR3 DNA follows: TGCAGCGCGCAGACAGGTCACGCAGCTTTCTTT. Full variable domain (rest looked up from reference TRBV29-1 and TRBJ1-1): SAVISQKPSRDICQRGTSLTIQCQVDSQVTMMFWYRQQPGQSLTLIATANQGSEATYESGFVIDKFPISRPNLTFSTLTVSNMSPEDSSIYLCSAQTGHAAFFGQGTRLTVV.

This clonotype occurred many times. The rearrangement joins TRBV6-1 to TRBJ1-5; 8 nucleotides agree with TRBD1. The V and J ends lost 6 bases and 7 bases, in that order; junction bases with no gene match: 11. This CDR3 has 15 residues. Looked up from germline, CDR1 is MNHNS and CDR2 is SASEGT. CDR3 protein: CASRTGTGYEQPQHF. CDR3 nucleotide sequence: TGTGCCAGCAGAACCGGGACAGGATATGAACAGCCCCAGCATTTT.

This clonotype was observed at least ten times. V gene TRBV7-2 combines with J gene TRBJ2-5, with no clear D. Germline-derived CDR1 and CDR2 are SGHTA and FQGNSA. V was pared by 1 base and J by 6 bases, with 9 bases between. The CDR3 totals 13 residues. CDR3 amino acids: CASSLGLSKTQYF. The CDR3 nucleotides are TGTGCCAGCAGCTTAGGTCTGTCTAAGACCCAGTACTTC.

This clonotype has at least ten counts. This CDR3 reads CASSPDRNQPQHF. For the CDR3, the DNA is TGTGCCAGCAGCCCCGACAGAAATCAGCCCCAGCATTTT. This chain connects TRBV18 to TRBJ1-5, with D possibly matching TRBD1 (5 bases). V lost 8 bases, J lost 4 bases, and 12 bases lay in between. The CDR3 is 13 amino acids. Per the germline V gene, CDR1 is KGHSH and CDR2 is LQKENI.

The sample holds many counts of this clonotype. This chain joins TRBV5-4 and TRBJ1-1; D is undetermined. Between the trimmed V and J ends, which lost 1 base and 0 bases, there was a span of 7 bases. This CDR3 comprises 14 residues. Germline CDR1 is SGHNT and CDR2 is YYREEE (reference sequence). CDR3 coding DNA: TGTGCCAGCAGCTTGAAGGCCATGAACACTGAAGCTTTCTTT. Protein sequence: CASSLKAMNTEAFF.

In this sample, this clonotype turned up many times. This chain connects TRBV29-1 to TRBJ1-1, with D uncertain. The CDR3 is 11 residues long. Trimming pared 4 bases from V and 6 bases from J, leaving 9 bases between. Looked up from germline, CDR1 is SQVTM and CDR2 is ANQGSEA. CDR3 in DNA: TGCAGCGTTGCGTTAGAGGCTGAAGCTTTCTTT. Amino acid sequence: CSVALEAEAFF. Variable domain in full (rest from reference TRBV29-1 and TRBJ1-1): SAVISQKPSRDICQRGTSLTIQCQVDSQVTMMFWYRQQPGQSLTLIATANQGSEATYESGFVIDKFPISRPNLTFSTLTVSNMSPEDSSIYLCSVALEAEAFFGQGTRLTVV.

This clonotype has only a few counts. J is TRBJ1-6 and V is TRBV6-5; D is perhaps TRBD1 (6 bases). V lost 3 bases and J lost 8, with 8 bases in between. Germline V gene lookup returns CDR1 MNHEY and CDR2 SVGAGI. CDR3 length: 13 amino acids. CDR3 amino acids: CASSYQGYSPLHF. DNA of the CDR3: TGTGCCAGCAGTTATCAGGGGTATTCACCCCTCCACTTT.